Sequencing of this T cell receptor (beta chain) was carried out in a study of PD-1 blockade in mismatch repair-deficient tumors. Study-wide background: Patients had eleven to twelve mismatch repair-deficient cancer types, all previously treated and progressing.

The TCR-sequenced patients were three responders to pembrolizumab. Trimming removed 6 bases at V and 10 bases at J, with 16 bases between. The CDR3 extends over 12 amino acids. Germline lookup yields CDR1 SQVTM and CDR2 ANQGSEA. Produced via immunoSEQ multiplex PCR; TCRdb's table is partial and in-frame only. Among some 85,000 clones listed, 70% to 90% were seen once. The receptor was derived from an adult with mismatch repair-deficient cancer. The rearrangement links TRBV29-1 to TRBJ2-1, with a possible D match to TRBD1 (6 bases). The sequencing used peripheral blood, collected 44 weeks after starting pembrolizumab. CDR3 loop: CSVQSRGEEQFF. Here the CDR3 DNA reads TGCAGCGTACAGAGCAGGGGAGAAGAGCAGTTCTTC.